One sample yielded the 24 T cell receptor beta chains listed below, sequenced in a study of blood T cell repertoires in COVID-19. TCRdb keeps only in-frame clones here, not all; method: immunoSEQ multiplex PCR. The data contain roughly 150,000 clones, 82% of them seen just once; the ten biggest clones take up approximately 4.1%. The specimen was peripheral blood. These TCRs come from a woman older than 75 with acute or convalescent COVID-19.

This clone is a singleton in its sample. This chain uses TRBV1 with TRBJ2-7; the D call TRBD1 from the table was never checked on the DNA. TRBV1 constitutes a pseudogene. The length of the CDR3 is 16 residues. The CDR3 DNA reads as TGCACCAGCAGCCAAGCGCCCCGGGACAAGATCTACGAGCAGTACTTC. This translates into CTSSQAPRDKIYEQYF.

The chain links TRBV4-1 to TRBJ2-7; D gene unclear. Trimming left V 3 bases short and J 6 bases short, with 12 bases between. The CDR3 is 13 amino acids. Germline V CDR1 and CDR2: MGHRA, YSYEKL. The CDR3 loop reads CASSHIGASEQYF. The CDR3 region has the DNA TGCGCCAGCAGCCATATAGGAGCCTCCGAGCAGTACTTC.

The chain carries TRBV9 and TRBJ1-5; 11 positions match TRBD1. The CDR3 sequence is 15 residues long. CDR1 is SGDLS and CDR2 is YYNGEE in the germline V gene. V was clipped by 5 bases and J by 6 bases; unmatched bases: 7. The DNA of the CDR3 is TGTGCCAGCAGAGAAGGGACAGGGGGTACTCAGCCCCAGCATTTT. Encoded protein: CASREGTGGTQPQHF.

This sequence joins TRBV11-2 and TRBJ1-6; 7 bases line up with TRBD1. The CDR3 runs 15 residues. The J segment lost 10 bases and the V segment lost 0 bases, leaving 6 bases of the junction unmatched. Germline-derived CDR1 and CDR2 are SGHAT and FQNNGV. The CDR3 DNA sequence: TGTGCCAGCAGCTTAGAGGGCAGGGGGTACTCACCCCTCCACTTT. Amino acid sequence: CASSLEGRGYSPLHF.

In nucleotides, the CDR3 is TGTGCCAGCAGCCAACCTGACAGGTCTAACACCATATATTTT. This gives the protein CASSQPDRSNTIYF. The genes are TRBV3-1 (or the pseudogene TRBV3-2) and TRBJ1-3; possibly TRBD1 for D (6 bases). CDR1 and CDR2 (germline): LGHDT, YNNKEL (reference sequence). The germline V and J ends were trimmed by 2 bases and 7 bases, with 12 bases remaining between them. The CDR3 is 14 amino acids.

The chain couples TRBV11-2 to TRBJ1-1, with 7 bases matching TRBD1. Trimming took 7 bases from V and 6 from J; bases not matched to a gene: 11. The CDR3 is made up of 14 amino acids. CDR1 is SGHAT, CDR2 FQNNGV, per germline. The chain's CDR3 is CASTGGQVVPEAFF. DNA of the CDR3: TGTGCCAGCACCGGAGGACAGGTAGTCCCTGAAGCTTTCTTT.

The rearrangement links TRBV4-1 to TRBJ2-7; 7 bases map to TRBD2. This CDR3 contains 16 residues. V lost 3 bases, J lost 4 bases, and 12 bases stayed unmatched. The V gene's germline CDR1 is MGHRA and CDR2 YSYEKL. The CDR3 reads CASSQAGLGPTYEQYF. The CDR3 DNA follows: TGCGCCAGCAGCCAGGCCGGACTAGGACCGACTTACGAGCAGTACTTC.

V usage is TRBV27 and J usage is TRBJ2-7, with 7 nucleotides matching TRBD1. Germline CDR1 reads MNHEY; CDR2 reads SMNVEV (reference sequence). The CDR3 totals 12 residues. J was trimmed by 6 bases and V by 6 bases; bases with no gene match: 5. The CDR3 protein is CASRRQGSEQYF. CDR3 bases: TGTGCCAGCAGAAGACAGGGAAGCGAGCAGTACTTC.

The chain uses TRBV20-1 and TRBJ2-3; D unresolved. V lost 3 bases and J 0 bases, leaving 13 bases between the germline ends. From germline, CDR1 is DFQATT and CDR2 SNEGSKA (reference sequence). The CDR3 is 15 residues long. CDR3 coding DNA: TGCAGTGCTAGTGACCCTAGGTCTAGCACAGATACGCAGTATTTT. Translation gives CSASDPRSSTDTQYF.

The V and J genes are TRBV5-6 and TRBJ2-3; D might be TRBD2 (5 bases). CDR3 length: 15 amino acids. Between the trimmed V and J ends, which lost 2 bases and 1 base, there was a span of 11 bases. Germline CDR1 reads SGHDT; CDR2 reads YYEEEE. The CDR3 region is CASSLDGVGTDTQYF. The DNA for the CDR3 is TGTGCCAGCAGCTTAGACGGGGTGGGCACAGATACGCAGTATTTT. The entire variable domain, with the rest obtained from reference TRBV5-6 and TRBJ2-3, is as follows: DAGVTQSPTHLIKTRGQQVTLRCSPKSGHDTVSWYQQALGQGPQFIFQYYEEEERQRGNFPDRFSGHQFPNYSSELNVNALLLGDSALYLCASSLDGVGTDTQYFGPGTRLTVL.

Notes on this clone: Germline and junction disagree at one end, which may indicate a read error. This chain connects TRBV4-1 to TRBJ2-7, with TRBD2 matching over 10 bases. CDR1 MGHRA and CDR2 YSYEKL come from the germline V gene. The CDR3 totals 13 residues. The CDR3 region has the DNA TGTACAGGTCAGCGGGGGGGCCCCTACGAGCAGTACTTC. This codes for CTGQRGGPYEQYF.

This chain connects TRBV5-1 to TRBJ2-3, with 11 positions matching TRBD2. This CDR3 has 18 amino acids. Germline lookup yields CDR1 SGHRS and CDR2 YFSETQ. V was pared by 0 bases and J by 1 base, with 7 bases of the junction left unmatched. The CDR3 nucleotides read TGCGCCAGCAGCTTGGTTCTCCTAGCGGGGGGCGGCACAGATACGCAGTATTTT. Translated: CASSLVLLAGGGTDTQYF.

The chain is built from TRBV5-1 and TRBJ2-1, with 7 nucleotides matching TRBD2. The V segment lost 3 bases and the J segment 1 base; nucleotides outside the gene matches: 7. The CDR3 runs 16 residues. The V gene's germline CDR1 is SGHRS and CDR2 YFSETQ. CDR3 sequence (DNA): TGCGCCAGCAGCTCGCAGAGCGGGGCTTCCTACAATGAGCAGTTCTTC. It specifies CASSSQSGASYNEQFF.

The chain combines TRBV28 with TRBJ2-7; 7 nucleotides agree with TRBD1. Germline trimming cut 6 bases from V and 5 bases from J; bases unmatched to any gene: 10. CDR3 length: 14 amino acids. The V gene's germline CDR1 is MDHEN and CDR2 SYDVKM. CDR3 coding DNA: TGTGCCAGCAGCCAAATCCAAGGGGGCCACGAGCAGTACTTC. Encoded protein: CASSQIQGGHEQYF.

The V call is TRBV2, the J call TRBJ1-4; D possibly corresponds to TRBD1 (5 bases). The CDR3 is 14 residues long. Germline V gives CDR1 SNHLY, CDR2 FYNNEI. Trimming took 6 bases from V and 4 from J, leaving 12 bases between them. CDR3 amino acids: CASRVTAGNEKLFF. The CDR3 nucleotides are TGTGCCAGCAGGGTGACAGCGGGTAATGAAAAACTGTTTTTT.

There are a few counts of this clone. The rearrangement uses TRBV2 and TRBJ1-6; the D gene is possibly TRBD1 (6 bases). Germline V gene sequence: CDR1 SNHLY, CDR2 FYNNEI. The CDR3 is made up of 14 amino acids. The germline V and J ends were trimmed by 2 bases and 8 bases, with 10 bases remaining between them. The CDR3: CASSERGRDSPLHF. In nucleotides, the CDR3 is TGTGCCAGCAGTGAAAGGGGGAGGGATTCACCCCTCCACTTT.

For this clone: Other DNA variants within this sample encode the same CDR3. The chain couples TRBV5-1 to TRBJ2-7; 9 bases line up with TRBD1. V lost 1 base and J lost 4; bases outside the gene matches: 3. Germline values: CDR1 SGHRS, CDR2 YFSETQ. The CDR3 sequence is 14 residues long. The CDR3 sequence is CASSLTGGGYEQYF. In DNA form, the CDR3 reads TGCGCCAGCAGCTTGACAGGGGGCGGATACGAGCAGTACTTC. The variable domain in full, with the rest retrieved from reference TRBV5-1 and TRBJ2-7, is KAGVTQTPRYLIKTRGQQVTLSCSPISGHRSVSWYQQTPGQGLQFLFEYFSETQRNKGNFPGRFSGRQFSNSRSEMNVSTLELGDSALYLCASSLTGGGYEQYFGPGTRLTVT.

The chain couples TRBV19 to TRBJ2-7, with 7 positions matching TRBD1. The CDR3 has 16 amino acids. The germline CDR1 and CDR2 sequences are LNHDA and SQIVND (reference sequence). V was clipped by 1 base and J by 0 bases; unmatched bases: 6. Here the CDR3 reads CASSIGPGTVSYEQYF. CDR3 nucleotide sequence: TGTGCCAGTAGTATAGGTCCCGGGACAGTCTCCTACGAGCAGTACTTC.

V is TRBV11-2 and J is TRBJ2-7; 10 bases are a match to TRBD2. The CDR3 length is 14 residues. With V trimmed by 1 base and J by 3 bases, 0 bases remained unmatched. Germline-derived CDR1 and CDR2 are SGHAT and FQNNGV. The CDR3 loop is CASSLVAGGYEQYF. The DNA for the CDR3 is TGTGCCAGCAGCTTAGTAGCGGGGGGCTACGAGCAGTACTTC.

This chain uses TRBV28 with TRBJ2-7; D is perhaps TRBD1 (5 bases). Looked up from germline, CDR1 is MDHEN and CDR2 is SYDVKM. V lost 10 bases and J 2 bases, leaving 12 bases between the germline ends. There are 12 residues in the CDR3. The DNA for the CDR3 is TGTGCCACCGAAGGGGCTACCTACGAGCAGTACTTC. Protein: CATEGATYEQYF.

The rearrangement uses TRBV24-1 and TRBJ2-5; D possibly corresponds to TRBD1 (6 bases). Germline V CDR1 and CDR2: KGHDR, SFDVKD. The CDR3 has 15 amino acids. V was clipped by 2 bases and J by 0 bases, with 9 bases between them. DNA for the CDR3: TGTGCCACCAGTGATTCTCGACAGGACCAAGAGACCCAGTACTTC. Translating it yields CATSDSRQDQETQYF.

The chain is built from TRBV18 and TRBJ2-3; 8 nucleotides match TRBD2. Trimming took 0 bases from V and 6 from J; bases not matched to a gene: 14. This CDR3 has 18 amino acids. The germline CDR1 and CDR2 sequences are KGHSH and LQKENI. CDR3 sequence: CASSPPFGRDQREDTQYF. In DNA form, the CDR3 reads TGTGCCAGCTCACCACCTTTTGGCAGGGACCAGCGGGAGGATACGCAGTATTTT. Full variable domain (remainder filled in from reference TRBV18 and TRBJ2-3): NAGVMQNPRHLVRRRGQEARLRCSPMKGHSHVYWYRQLPEEGLKFMVYLQKENIIDESGMPKERFSAEFPKEGPSILRIQQVVRGDSAAYFCASSPPFGRDQREDTQYFGPGTRLTVL.

V is TRBV7-6 and J is TRBJ2-2; D call uncertain. There are 14 residues in the CDR3. CDR1 is SGHVS and CDR2 is FNYEAQ in the germline V gene. Trimming took 1 base from V and 6 from J, leaving 9 bases between them. CDR3 nucleotide sequence: TGTGCCAGCAGCTTAGGTTCGGGTGCCGGGGAGCTGTTTTTT. It is translated as CASSLGSGAGELFF.

The chain links TRBV2 to TRBJ1-1, with 7 bases identical to TRBD1. The V and J ends lost 8 bases and 7 bases, in that order; junction bases with no gene match: 16. CDR3 size: 15 residues. CDR1 and CDR2 from the germline V gene are SNHLY and FYNNEI. CDR3: CASLTHARQGGEAFF. DNA for the CDR3: TGTGCCAGCCTTACCCACGCCCGACAGGGAGGTGAAGCTTTCTTT.